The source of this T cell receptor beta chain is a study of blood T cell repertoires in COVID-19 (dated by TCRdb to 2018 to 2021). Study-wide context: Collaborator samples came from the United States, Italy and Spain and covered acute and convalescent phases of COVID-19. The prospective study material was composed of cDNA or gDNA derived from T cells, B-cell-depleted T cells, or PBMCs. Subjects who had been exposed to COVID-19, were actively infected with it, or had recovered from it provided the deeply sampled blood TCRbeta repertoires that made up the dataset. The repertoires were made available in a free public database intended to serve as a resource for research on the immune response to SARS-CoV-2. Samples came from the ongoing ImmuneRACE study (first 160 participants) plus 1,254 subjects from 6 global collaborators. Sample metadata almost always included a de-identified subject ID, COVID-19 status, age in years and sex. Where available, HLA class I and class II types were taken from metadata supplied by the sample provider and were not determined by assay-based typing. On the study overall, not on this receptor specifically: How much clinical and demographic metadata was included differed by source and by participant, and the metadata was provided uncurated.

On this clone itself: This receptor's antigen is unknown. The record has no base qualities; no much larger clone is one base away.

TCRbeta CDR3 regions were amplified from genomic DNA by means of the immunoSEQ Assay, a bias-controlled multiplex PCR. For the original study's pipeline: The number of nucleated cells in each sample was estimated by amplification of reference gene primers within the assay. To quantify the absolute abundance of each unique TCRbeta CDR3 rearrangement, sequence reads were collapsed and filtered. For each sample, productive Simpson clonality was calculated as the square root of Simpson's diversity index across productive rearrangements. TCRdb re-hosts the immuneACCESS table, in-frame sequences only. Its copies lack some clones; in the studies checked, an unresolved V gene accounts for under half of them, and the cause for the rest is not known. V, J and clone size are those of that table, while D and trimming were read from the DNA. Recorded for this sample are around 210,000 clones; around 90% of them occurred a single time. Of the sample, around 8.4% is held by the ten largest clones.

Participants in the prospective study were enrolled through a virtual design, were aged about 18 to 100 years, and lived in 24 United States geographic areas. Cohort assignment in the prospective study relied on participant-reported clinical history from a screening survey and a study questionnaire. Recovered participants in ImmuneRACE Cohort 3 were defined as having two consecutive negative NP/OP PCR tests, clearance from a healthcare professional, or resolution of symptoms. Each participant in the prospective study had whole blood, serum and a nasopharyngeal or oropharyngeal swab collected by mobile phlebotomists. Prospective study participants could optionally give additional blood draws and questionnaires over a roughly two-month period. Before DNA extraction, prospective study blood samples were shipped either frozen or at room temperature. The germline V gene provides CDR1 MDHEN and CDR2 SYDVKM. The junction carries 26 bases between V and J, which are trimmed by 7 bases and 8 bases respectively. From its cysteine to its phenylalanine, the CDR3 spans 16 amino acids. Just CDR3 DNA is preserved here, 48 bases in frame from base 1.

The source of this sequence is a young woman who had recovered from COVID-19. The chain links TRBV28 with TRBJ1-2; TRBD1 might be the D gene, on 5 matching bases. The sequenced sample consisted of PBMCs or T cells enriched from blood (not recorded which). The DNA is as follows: TGTGCCAGCATCCTCGCGGGGCAGGGTAAGGGAAGAGGCTACACCTTC. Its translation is CASILAGQGKGRGYTF.